Shown below are 20 T cell receptor beta chains from a single sample sequenced in a study of blood T cell repertoires in COVID-19. Here immunoSEQ multiplex PCR was the method, and the copy in TCRdb shows in-frame clones only, minus some. The repertoire holds about 180,000 clones, with 83% as singletons. Sequencing input: peripheral blood. Receptors originate from a woman aged 70-85 years with COVID-19, enrolled during active disease.

The rearrangement joins TRBV19 to TRBJ2-7; 9 bases fit TRBD2. Per germline, CDR1 LNHDA and CDR2 SQIVND (reference sequence). V shed 4 bases and J 3 bases; nucleotides not matched to a gene: 4. The CDR3 contains 14 residues. The CDR3 loop reads CASSTLAGNYEQYF. For the CDR3, the DNA is TGTGCCAGTAGTACCCTAGCGGGGAACTACGAGCAGTACTTC.

The chain has TRBV3-1 (or the pseudogene TRBV3-2) and TRBJ1-4; tentatively, D is TRBD1 (6 bases). Germline loops: CDR1 LGHDT, CDR2 YNNKEL (reference sequence). The CDR3 is made up of 15 amino acids. V was clipped by 5 bases and J by 7 bases, with 17 bases between them. The CDR3 spells CASSSGGAGGEKLFF. In nucleotides, the CDR3 is TGTGCCAGCAGCTCGGGGGGCGCGGGAGGTGAAAAACTGTTTTTT.

This clone was seen more than once but under ten times. The chain joins TRBV12-3 or TRBV12-4 to TRBJ2-5, with D maybe TRBD2 (5 bases). V lost 6 bases and J 1 base, leaving 9 bases between the germline ends. The CDR3 sequence is 13 residues long. CDR3 amino acids: CASRPGLQETQYF. The CDR3 DNA reads as TGTGCCAGCAGACCCGGACTCCAAGAGACCCAGTACTTC.

This chain connects TRBV19 to TRBJ1-5; D uncertain. The length of the CDR3 is 19 residues. Germline CDR1 and CDR2: LNHDA and SQIVND (reference sequence). Trimming left V 3 bases short and J 4 bases short, with 25 bases between. Here the CDR3 DNA reads TGTGCCAGTAGTATCATAAGTACGGCAGCGCGCCGCCCGAATCAGCCCCAGCATTTT. This codes for CASSIISTAARRPNQPQHF. Full variable domain (missing parts from reference TRBV19 and TRBJ1-5): DGGITQSPKYLFRKEGQNVTLSCEQNLNHDAMYWYRQDPGQGLRLIYYSQIVNDFQKGDIAEGYSVSREKKESFPLTVTSAQKNPTAFYLCASSIISTAARRPNQPQHFGDGTRLSIL.

DNA for the CDR3: TGTGCCAGCTCACCAACGACTAGCGGTAATGAGCAGTTCTTC. Translation: CASSPTTSGNEQFF. The chain recombines TRBV18 with TRBJ2-1; 9 positions match TRBD2. Germline CDR1 and CDR2: KGHSH and LQKENI. This CDR3 has 14 amino acids. The trim removed 2 bases at V and 7 bases at J, leaving 3 bases unmatched.

In its sample, this clone was seen once. J is TRBJ2-7 and V is TRBV6-1; 7 bases fit TRBD1. The germline V gene has CDR1 MNHNS and CDR2 SASEGT. Unmatched junction bases numbered 6, after V lost 5 bases and J lost 2 bases. This CDR3 comprises 14 residues. The CDR3 bases are TGTGCCAGCAGTACCCCGACAGGGACCTACGAGCAGTACTTC. Amino acids: CASSTPTGTYEQYF.

In this sample, this clone turned up a few times. This chain joins TRBV19 and TRBJ1-5, with D possibly being TRBD1 (6 bases). Germline V CDR1 and CDR2: LNHDA, SQIVND (reference sequence). V gave up 3 bases and J gave up 5 bases, with 14 bases separating them. The CDR3 contains 15 residues. CDR3 region: CASSILTGGDQPQHF. The CDR3 DNA reads as TGTGCCAGTAGTATCCTGACTGGGGGCGATCAGCCCCAGCATTTT.

The V and J genes are TRBV18 and TRBJ2-5, with D perhaps TRBD1 (6 bases). Per germline, CDR1 KGHSH and CDR2 LQKENI. V shed 5 bases and J shed 4 bases, with 20 bases lying between them. CDR3 size: 16 residues. CDR3 sequence: CASSSNRAGTRETQYF. The CDR3 DNA is TGTGCCAGCTCAAGTAACAGGGCCGGGACCAGAGAGACCCAGTACTTC.

The chain carries TRBV27 and TRBJ2-5, with TRBD2 matching 7 bases. Trimming removed 4 bases from V and 2 bases from J; junction bases left unmatched: 7. The CDR3 consists of 15 residues. The V gene's germline CDR1 is MNHEY and CDR2 SMNVEV (reference sequence). CDR3 loop: CASSSRWGGQETQYF. The CDR3 region has the DNA TGTGCCAGCAGTTCTAGGTGGGGGGGACAAGAGACCCAGTACTTC.

V is TRBV4-3 and J is TRBJ2-7; possibly TRBD2 for D (6 bases). Trimming shortened V by 0 bases and J by 2 bases, and 14 bases separated the two germline ends. The CDR3 loop spans 16 amino acids. In germline, CDR1 is LGHNA, CDR2 YSLEER. The CDR3 bases are TGCGCCAGCAGCCAAGAACACACTAGCCCCACCTACGAGCAGTACTTC. Its translation: CASSQEHTSPTYEQYF.

This clone appeared a few times. The CDR3 nucleotides are TGTGCCAGTAGCCCCCAGGCAGGGGAAGTATCGAGGGAGCAGTACTTC. Protein product: CASSPQAGEVSREQYF. This chain links TRBV19 with TRBJ2-7; D might be TRBD1 (6 bases). Germline CDR1 and CDR2: LNHDA and SQIVND (reference sequence). The V end was cut by 6 bases, the J end by 7 bases, with 25 bases between. This CDR3 comprises 16 residues.

This clone has only one observation. This chain uses TRBV7-3 with TRBJ1-2, with 8 bases matching TRBD1. Germline lookup yields CDR1 SGHTA and CDR2 FQGTGA. After removal of 5 bases from V and 6 bases from J, the junction contained 8 bases not matched to a gene. The CDR3 spans 14 residues. CDR3 amino acids: CASSPHGQGDGYTF. DNA for the CDR3: TGTGCCAGCAGCCCCCATGGACAGGGTGATGGCTACACCTTC.

The rearrangement joins TRBV24-1 to TRBJ2-5; D remains unclear. The CDR3 loop spans 14 amino acids. Trimming took off 4 bases at V and 3 bases at J, with 11 bases between the two ends. Per the germline V gene, CDR1 is KGHDR and CDR2 is SFDVKD. The CDR3, as DNA: TGTGCCACCAGTGACCCCAACGGAGAAGAGACCCAGTACTTC. Protein: CATSDPNGEETQYF.

The chain recombines TRBV5-8 with TRBJ1-1; 7 bases agree with TRBD1. Per the germline V gene, CDR1 is SGHTS and CDR2 is YDEGEE. CDR3 length: 16 amino acids. V gave up 5 bases and J gave up 6 bases; unmatched junction bases: 16. This CDR3 is CASSRDRAPFLSEAFF. CDR3 sequence (DNA): TGTGCCAGCAGTCGTGACAGGGCCCCCTTCTTGTCTGAAGCTTTCTTT.

The sample holds many counts of this clone. This chain connects TRBV30 to TRBJ1-6; unclear D gene. The V and J ends lost 3 bases and 0 bases respectively, with 6 bases between them. This CDR3 contains 14 residues. CDR1 and CDR2 (germline): GTSNPN, SVGIG (reference sequence). The CDR3 nucleotides are TGTGCCTGGAGACCGAGCTCCTATAATTCACCCCTCCACTTT. Translating gives CAWRPSSYNSPLHF.

CDR3 region: CASSLNTYGYTF. The CDR3 DNA sequence: TGCGCCAGCAGCTTAAACACCTATGGCTACACCTTC. This chain uses TRBV5-1 with TRBJ1-2; D unresolved. The CDR3 totals 12 residues. Germline-derived CDR1 and CDR2 are SGHRS and YFSETQ. The germline V and J ends were trimmed by 2 bases and 4 bases, with 6 bases remaining between them.

The chain recombines TRBV7-2 with TRBJ2-7; 10 bases fit TRBD2. The CDR3 loop spans 18 amino acids. Per germline, CDR1 SGHTA and CDR2 FQGNSA. V shed 4 bases and J 6 bases; nucleotides not matched to a gene: 18. CDR3: CASSYERAGGPSRTEQYF. Here the CDR3 DNA reads TGTGCCAGCAGCTATGAGAGAGCGGGAGGGCCGTCGCGAACCGAGCAGTACTTC.

This chain uses TRBV6-5 with TRBJ2-7; no definite D call. The germline V gene encodes CDR1 MNHEY and CDR2 SVGAGI. This CDR3 has 12 residues. Trimming removed 2 bases from V and 7 bases from J, with 9 bases in between. CDR3 DNA sequence: TGTGCCAGCAGTTACCAGGTGGTGGAGCAGTACTTC. This gives the protein CASSYQVVEQYF.

About this clone: Other DNA variants within this sample encode the same CDR3. The CDR3 DNA reads as TGTGCCAGTAGTACCCCCGGAGGGGCGGGGCAGCCCCAGCATTTT. It specifies CASSTPGGAGQPQHF. This chain connects TRBV19 to TRBJ1-5, with a tentative D call TRBD1 (5 bases). The CDR3 consists of 15 residues. V was shortened by 4 bases and J by 7 bases, with 17 bases between the two germline ends. CDR1 and CDR2 from the germline V gene are LNHDA and SQIVND (reference sequence).

The chain has TRBV2 and TRBJ2-5; the D gene is possibly TRBD1 (6 bases). CDR1 and CDR2 (germline): SNHLY, FYNNEI. This CDR3 region has 14 residues. V lost 5 bases, J lost 1 base, and 11 bases lay in between. The CDR3 DNA follows: TGTGCCAGCAGTTTGGGACAACGCCAAGAGACCCAGTACTTC. It yields the protein CASSLGQRQETQYF.